Sequencing of this TCR beta chain was carried out in a study of blood T cell repertoires in COVID-19. As handled by the study authors: Estimates of nucleated cell counts were drawn from the amplification of reference gene primers. Repertoires were generated with immunoSEQ multiplex PCR, while TCRdb's copy carries only in-frame clones and drops some. V, J and clone size are those of that table, while D and trimming were read from the DNA. The repertoire consists of some 99,000 clones, with about nine tenths occurring once and the leading ten covering approximately 1.1%. This CDR3 comprises 17 residues. Germline values: CDR1 LGHDT, CDR2 YNNKEL (reference sequence). Trimming took 4 bases from V and 4 from J; bases not matched to a gene: 11.

The chain links TRBV3-1 (or the pseudogene TRBV3-2) to TRBJ2-5, with 11 bases identical to TRBD1. The source material was peripheral blood. This receptor was obtained from a human donor in a cohort sampled during active COVID-19. The CDR3 DNA reads as TGTGCCAGCAGCCCTATAGCAGGGACAGGGGGACCAGAGACCCAGTACTTC. The encoded protein is CASSPIAGTGGPETQYF.